Below, 28 T cell receptor beta chains from the same sample are listed, as sequenced in a study of blood T cell repertoires in COVID-19. Measured with immunoSEQ multiplex PCR; TCRdb has only the in-frame clones, and not every one. The sample carries about 160,000 clones, under 85% recorded once. Sequenced material: peripheral blood. These TCRs come from a man aged 55 to 69 who had recovered from COVID-19.

The rearrangement links TRBV2 to TRBJ1-3, with TRBD1 identical over 8 bases. The V gene end was trimmed by 3 bases and the J gene end by 0 bases; junction bases not matched to a gene: 4. Germline assignment: CDR1 SNHLY and CDR2 FYNNEI. CDR3 size: 16 residues. The CDR3 loop is CASSDGTGASGNTIYF. The CDR3 coding sequence is TGTGCCAGCAGTGATGGGACAGGCGCCTCTGGAAACACCATATATTTT.

The gene calls are TRBV3-1 (or the pseudogene TRBV3-2) and TRBJ1-6, with 8 nucleotides matching TRBD1. The V segment lost 4 bases and the J segment 7 bases; nucleotides outside the gene matches: 3. Germline CDR1 is LGHDT and CDR2 is YNNKEL (reference sequence). The CDR3 spans 14 residues. Written as DNA, the CDR3 is TGTGCCAGCAGCCCGGACAGGGCGAATTCACCCCTCCACTTT. This codes for CASSPDRANSPLHF.

The chain joins TRBV7-3 to TRBJ2-5; 8 nucleotides agree with TRBD1. The germline CDR1 and CDR2 sequences are SGHTA and FQGTGA. The CDR3 totals 16 residues. V was pared by 5 bases and J by 2 bases, with 10 bases of the junction left unmatched. The CDR3 coding sequence is TGTGCCAGCAGCCTCAGGACAGGGAGAGGGCAAGAGACCCAGTACTTC. This codes for CASSLRTGRGQETQYF.

CDR3 region: CASSILAGEVEQFF. As DNA, the CDR3 is TGTGCCAGTAGTATTCTAGCGGGGGAGGTTGAGCAGTTCTTC. The V call is TRBV19, the J call TRBJ2-1; TRBD2 agrees at 10 bases. The CDR3 runs 14 residues. The V and J ends lost 3 bases and 9 bases, in that order; junction bases with no gene match: 5. Germline V lookup: CDR1 LNHDA, CDR2 SQIVND (reference sequence).

V usage is TRBV7-2 and J usage is TRBJ1-6; 10 bases line up with TRBD1. This CDR3 comprises 15 residues. Germline assignment: CDR1 SGHTA and CDR2 FQGNSA. Trimming cost V 5 bases and J 10 bases; bases outside gene matches: 8. CDR3 in amino acids: CASSPRTGGDSPLHF. As DNA, the CDR3 is TGTGCCAGCAGCCCTAGGACAGGGGGGGACTCACCCCTCCACTTT.

The rearrangement joins TRBV19 to TRBJ2-1, with TRBD2 matching over 15 bases. The CDR3 is 15 residues long. The germline V gene has CDR1 LNHDA and CDR2 SQIVND (reference sequence). V was pared by 4 bases and J by 15 bases, with 10 bases of the junction left unmatched. DNA for the CDR3: TGTGCCAGTAGTACCCGGACTAGCGGGGGGGGTTTATGGTTCTTC. Translation gives CASSTRTSGGGLWFF.

The chain carries TRBV6-2 or TRBV6-3 and TRBJ2-5, with 9 bases aligning to TRBD2. The CDR3 is made up of 15 amino acids. V was pared by 2 bases and J by 4 bases, with 5 bases of the junction left unmatched. The germline gives CDR1 MNHEY, CDR2 SVGEGT. CDR3 sequence reads: CASSYRAGGPETQYF. In DNA, the CDR3 is TGTGCCAGCAGTTACAGGGCGGGGGGGCCAGAGACCCAGTACTTC.

This chain uses TRBV2 with TRBJ2-7; 9 bases map to TRBD2. V shed 11 bases and J 4 bases; nucleotides not matched to a gene: 15. Germline assignment: CDR1 SNHLY and CDR2 FYNNEI. The CDR3 runs 15 residues. Here the CDR3 reads CAGGGGGAKNYEQYF. The CDR3 DNA sequence: TGTGCCGGTGGTGGCGGGGGGGCCAAAAATTACGAGCAGTACTTC.

This clone was observed many times. The rearrangement links TRBV9 to TRBJ2-5; 7 positions match TRBD2. V shed 0 bases, J shed 5 bases, and the junction held 1 base outside the gene matches. This CDR3 is 13 amino acids long. Germline V gene sequence: CDR1 SGDLS, CDR2 YYNGEE. For the CDR3, the DNA is TGTGCCAGCAGCGTAGAACTAGCGGAGACCCAGTACTTC. Translated, it gives CASSVELAETQYF.

This chain joins TRBV18 and TRBJ1-1, with a tentative D call TRBD1 (5 bases). This CDR3 is 13 amino acids long. V was shortened by 2 bases and J by 8 bases, with 12 bases between the two germline ends. The V gene's germline CDR1 is KGHSH and CDR2 LQKENI. CDR3 sequence reads: CASSPAVGGEAFF. DNA of the CDR3: TGTGCCAGCTCACCAGCCGTCGGGGGAGAAGCTTTCTTT.

This chain links TRBV6-6 with TRBJ1-5; 7 positions match TRBD1. Germline assignment: CDR1 MNHNY and CDR2 SVGAGI (reference sequence). Trimming at V came to 3 bases and at J to 9 bases, leaving 14 bases not matched to a gene. The CDR3 runs to 16 residues. CDR3: CASSYSSGTAVRPQHF. The CDR3, as DNA: TGTGCCAGCAGTTATTCCTCCGGGACAGCTGTTCGGCCCCAGCATTTT.

This clone was detected a few times. The genes are TRBV7-9 and TRBJ2-5; tentatively, D is TRBD1 (6 bases). This CDR3 has 14 residues. Germline V gene lookup returns CDR1 SEHNR and CDR2 FQNEAQ (reference sequence). Trimming removed 5 bases at V and 5 bases at J, with 15 bases between. CDR3 nucleotides: TGTGCCAGCAGCCCTTCAACAGGGATGGAGACCCAGTACTTC. This encodes CASSPSTGMETQYF.

The rearrangement uses TRBV3-1 (or the pseudogene TRBV3-2) and TRBJ2-5; D possibly corresponds to TRBD2 (6 bases). V shed 4 bases and J shed 4 bases, with 16 bases lying between them. This CDR3 contains 15 residues. CDR1 and CDR2 from the germline V gene are LGHDT and YNNKEL (reference sequence). The CDR3, as DNA: TGTGCCAGCAGCCTAGAACCGGGACTTATAGAGACCCAGTACTTC. It yields the protein CASSLEPGLIETQYF.

This clone was counted between two and nine times. The sample holds other DNA sequences that translate to the same CDR3. The V call is TRBV27, the J call TRBJ2-3; 10 bases agree with TRBD2. Germline values: CDR1 MNHEY, CDR2 SMNVEV (reference sequence). The CDR3 has 17 amino acids. The trim removed 1 base at V and 1 base at J, leaving 5 bases unmatched. The CDR3, as DNA: TGTGCCAGCAGTTTATTACCCAGCGGGGGGGGCACAGATACGCAGTATTTT. As protein: CASSLLPSGGGTDTQYF.

CDR3: CASSPTGFGNTIYF. CDR3 coding DNA: TGTGCCAGCAGCCCGACAGGGTTCGGAAACACCATATATTTT. This chain uses TRBV7-2 with TRBJ1-3, with 7 bases matching TRBD1. Germline values: CDR1 SGHTA, CDR2 FQGNSA. V shed 5 bases, J shed 4 bases, and the junction held 5 bases outside the gene matches. This CDR3 has 14 residues.

V and J are TRBV2 and TRBJ1-2, with 7 bases that match TRBD1. Germline V gives CDR1 SNHLY, CDR2 FYNNEI. Unmatched junction bases numbered 8, after V lost 10 bases and J lost 6 bases. The CDR3 sequence is 12 residues long. CDR3 in amino acids: CANYETGNGYTF. CDR3 sequence (DNA): TGTGCCAACTACGAGACAGGGAATGGCTACACCTTC.

This clone has just a few counts. V usage is TRBV7-2 and J usage is TRBJ1-5, with D uncertain. The CDR3 is 14 amino acids. Germline CDR1 SGHTA, CDR2 FQGNSA. Deletions cut 3 bases from V and 1 base from J, with 7 bases between. The CDR3 region has the DNA TGTGCCAGCAGCTTGGGGAGGAGCAATCAGCCCCAGCATTTT. Protein product: CASSLGRSNQPQHF.

This clone was observed a single time. This chain connects TRBV9 to TRBJ2-7; 8 positions match TRBD1. CDR3 length equals 14 residues. The J segment lost 4 bases and the V segment lost 4 bases, leaving 7 bases of the junction unmatched. Germline CDR1 and CDR2: SGDLS and YYNGEE. This chain's CDR3 is CASSPGQGFYEQYF. In DNA form, the CDR3 reads TGTGCCAGCAGCCCAGGACAGGGTTTTTACGAGCAGTACTTC.

This chain connects TRBV5-1 to TRBJ2-1; the match to TRBD1 covers 7 bases. The length of the CDR3 is 15 residues. Germline trimming cut 7 bases from V and 2 bases from J; bases unmatched to any gene: 9. The germline CDR1 and CDR2 sequences are SGHRS and YFSETQ. The CDR3 region has the DNA TGCGCCAGCGGCCTACAGGGGCAAGCCTACAATGAGCAGTTCTTC. Its translation is CASGLQGQAYNEQFF.

V is TRBV6-5 and J is TRBJ1-2; 8 bases are a match to TRBD1. The CDR3 has 14 residues. With 6 bases clipped from V and 2 bases from J, the junction kept 5 bases outside the gene matches. Germline values: CDR1 MNHEY, CDR2 SVGAGI. The CDR3 DNA follows: TGTGCCAGCAGCCCCGGACAGGGAAACTATGGCTACACCTTC. Its protein is CASSPGQGNYGYTF.

The V and J genes are TRBV9 and TRBJ2-2; TRBD2 might be the D (6 bases). V lost 0 bases to trimming and J lost 1 base, with 13 bases between them. This CDR3 is built from 17 residues. Germline V gene data show CDR1 as SGDLS and CDR2 as YYNGEE. The CDR3 reads CASSVEDGGMNTGELFF. The CDR3 region has the DNA TGTGCCAGCAGCGTAGAGGACGGGGGTATGAACACCGGGGAGCTGTTTTTT. Full variable domain (missing parts from reference TRBV9 and TRBJ2-2): DSGVTQTPKHLITATGQRVTLRCSPRSGDLSVYWYQQSLDQGLQFLIQYYNGEERAKGNILERFSAQQFPDLHSELNLSSLELGDSALYFCASSVEDGGMNTGELFFGEGSRLTVL.

J is TRBJ2-7 and V is TRBV7-9, with 7 positions matching TRBD1. There are 15 residues in the CDR3. The germline V gene encodes CDR1 SEHNR and CDR2 FQNEAQ (reference sequence). The trim removed 4 bases at V and 4 bases at J, leaving 10 bases unmatched. CDR3 nucleotide sequence: TGTGCCAGCAGCTCCACCGGGACAGAGCGTTACGAGCAGTACTTC. This gives the protein CASSSTGTERYEQYF.

This chain uses TRBV5-6 with TRBJ2-1, with 9 positions matching TRBD2. CDR1 and CDR2 (germline): SGHDT, YYEEEE. V trimming: 1 base; J trimming: 6 bases; junction bases outside the gene matches: 8. The CDR3 runs to 16 residues. CDR3 protein: CASSLTNPAGGNEQFF. For the CDR3, the DNA is TGTGCCAGCAGCTTGACCAATCCAGCGGGGGGCAATGAGCAGTTCTTC.

V usage is TRBV7-2 and J usage is TRBJ2-5; D call uncertain. Between the trimmed V and J ends, which lost 3 bases and 5 bases, there was a span of 13 bases. The CDR3 has 14 residues. Germline values: CDR1 SGHTA, CDR2 FQGNSA. The CDR3 DNA is TGTGCCAGCAGCTTCCACATATTCCCTGAGACCCAGTACTTC. Translation: CASSFHIFPETQYF.

This rearrangement joins TRBV5-1 to TRBJ1-1, with D possibly being TRBD1 (6 bases). The V end lost 0 bases, the J end lost 5 bases, and 11 bases lay between the germline ends. Germline CDR1 and CDR2: SGHRS and YFSETQ. This CDR3 is built from 14 residues. The CDR3, as DNA: TGCGCCAGCAGCTTGGCGGGGGGGGCGACTGAAGCTTTCTTT. This translates into CASSLAGGATEAFF. Together with reference TRBV5-1 and TRBJ1-1, the CDR3 gives the full variable domain: KAGVTQTPRYLIKTRGQQVTLSCSPISGHRSVSWYQQTPGQGLQFLFEYFSETQRNKGNFPGRFSGRQFSNSRSEMNVSTLELGDSALYLCASSLAGGATEAFFGQGTRLTVV.

This clone appeared a few times. The J gene is TRBJ2-1, the V gene TRBV9, with D possibly being TRBD2 (6 bases). Per germline, CDR1 SGDLS and CDR2 YYNGEE. The CDR3 totals 16 residues. Trimming shortened V by 3 bases and J by 4 bases, and 17 bases separated the two germline ends. CDR3 sequence reads: CASSAGLLTSYNEQFF. The CDR3 DNA sequence: TGTGCCAGCAGCGCGGGACTGCTTACCTCTTACAATGAGCAGTTCTTC.

This chain uses TRBV4-3 with TRBJ2-3; D is unresolved. Deletions cut 4 bases from V and 6 bases from J, with 17 bases between. Germline lookup yields CDR1 LGHNA and CDR2 YSLEER. The CDR3 contains 15 residues. The chain's CDR3 is CASSRLFRGEDTQYF. CDR3 sequence (DNA): TGCGCCAGCAGCCGCCTGTTCAGAGGAGAGGATACGCAGTATTTT.

The chain is built from TRBV19 and TRBJ2-3; unclear D gene. Germline-derived CDR1 and CDR2 are LNHDA and SQIVND (reference sequence). The V and J ends lost 1 base and 5 bases respectively, with 4 bases between them. The CDR3 extends over 12 amino acids. This CDR3 reads CASSIARDTQYF. CDR3 coding DNA: TGTGCCAGTAGTATAGCCCGAGATACGCAGTATTTT.